Presented here are 2 T cell receptor beta chains from one specimen sequenced in a study of CD8 T cell repertoires and HIV-1 epitope variants. Sequencing used immunoSEQ multiplex PCR; TCRdb keeps in-frame clones, though not all of them. The sample shows roughly 4,900 clones, about 66% of them seen only once. These receptors lack a known antigen. Sequencing was carried out using cultured CD8+ T cells derived from PBMCs. The receptors were sampled from a male donor with HIV.

J is TRBJ2-1 and V is TRBV7-8; 9 nucleotides agree with TRBD2. The V segment lost 4 bases and the J segment 5 bases; nucleotides outside the gene matches: 12. The CDR3 covers 17 residues. Germline CDR1 reads SGHVS; CDR2 reads FQNEAQ. In nucleotides, the CDR3 is TGTGCCAGCAGCTCTAGCTTCTGGACTAGCGTAAACAATGAGCAGTTCTTC. As protein: CASSSSFWTSVNNEQFF.

J is TRBJ2-5 and V is TRBV2, with 11 bases fitting TRBD2. From germline, CDR1 is SNHLY and CDR2 FYNNEI. Trimming took 5 bases from V and 5 from J; bases not matched to a gene: 10. The CDR3 is made up of 16 amino acids. In DNA form, the CDR3 reads TGTGCCAGCAGTCTGACCCTTAGCGGGGGGGTTGAGACCCAGTACTTC. As protein: CASSLTLSGGVETQYF. Full variable domain (outside the CDR3, taken from reference TRBV2 and TRBJ2-5): EPEVTQTPSHQVTQMGQEVILRCVPISNHLYFYWYRQILGQKVEFLVSFYNNEISEKSEIFDDQFSVERPDGSNFTLKIRSTKLEDSAMYFCASSLTLSGGVETQYFGPGTRLLVL.